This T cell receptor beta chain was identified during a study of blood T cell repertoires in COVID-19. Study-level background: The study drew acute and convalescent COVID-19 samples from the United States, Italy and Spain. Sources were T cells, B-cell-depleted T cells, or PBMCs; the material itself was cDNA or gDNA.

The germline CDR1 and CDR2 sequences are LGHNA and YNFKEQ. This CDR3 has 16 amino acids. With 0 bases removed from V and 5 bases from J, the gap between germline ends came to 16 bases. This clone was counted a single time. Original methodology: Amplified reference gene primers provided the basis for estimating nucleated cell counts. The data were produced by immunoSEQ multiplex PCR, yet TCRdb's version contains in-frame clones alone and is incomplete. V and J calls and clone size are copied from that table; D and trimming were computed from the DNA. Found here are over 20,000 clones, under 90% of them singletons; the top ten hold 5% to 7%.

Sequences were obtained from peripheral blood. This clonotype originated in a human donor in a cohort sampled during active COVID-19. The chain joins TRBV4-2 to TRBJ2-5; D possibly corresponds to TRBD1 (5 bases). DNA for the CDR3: TGTGCCAGCAGCCAAGAATGGACAATAGGCGGCGAGACCCAGTACTTC. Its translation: CASSQEWTIGGETQYF.